This T cell receptor (beta chain) was profiled in a study of blood T cell repertoires in COVID-19 (TCRdb year 2020). Regarding the complete study: Collaborator samples came from the United States, Italy and Spain and covered acute and convalescent phases of COVID-19. The repertoires were made available in a free public database intended to serve as a resource for research on the immune response to SARS-CoV-2. Subjects who had been exposed to COVID-19, were actively infected with it, or had recovered from it provided the deeply sampled blood TCRbeta repertoires that made up the dataset. The material from the prospective study consisted of cDNA or gDNA derived from T cells, B-cell-depleted T cells, or PBMCs. Samples were obtained from the ongoing ImmuneRACE study (first 160 participants) and from about 1,300 subjects provided by 6 global collaborators. Where HLA class I and class II types were available, the types were taken from metadata supplied by the sample provider, not from assay-based typing. Sample metadata almost always included a de-identified subject ID, COVID-19 status, age in years and sex. Overall study outcomes, separate from this receptor: How much clinical and demographic metadata was included differed by source and by participant, and the metadata was provided uncurated.

The germline V gene (reference sequence) yields SGHKS for CDR1 and YYEKEE for CDR2. The CDR3 runs 12 residues from the cysteine to the phenylalanine. The read is trimmed to its CDR3 DNA, 36 bases read in frame from base 1. The V end loses 3 bases and the J end loses 2 bases, and a stretch of 5 bases separates them. The collaborating institutions used their own protocols to collect whole blood in K2EDTA tubes. For TCRbeta analysis, collaborator samples were shipped as frozen whole blood, as isolated PBMCs, or as DNA extracted from either sample type. TCRbeta CDR3 regions were amplified from genomic DNA using the immunoSEQ Assay, a bias-controlled multiplex PCR. Processing in the source paper ran as follows. The number of nucleated cells in each sample was estimated from the amplification of reference gene primers within the assay. Sequence reads were collapsed and filtered to measure the absolute abundance of every unique TCRbeta CDR3 rearrangement. Productive Simpson clonality was computed per sample as the square root of Simpson's diversity index over productive rearrangements. TCRdb took this table from immuneACCESS and kept in-frame rearrangements with V and J called. Such tables lack part of the clones; where checked against another copy, unresolved V genes explain under half of the gap, and the rest is unexplained. The V and J calls and clone size were taken over from that table, and D and trimming were inferred from the DNA. The sample table holds over 55,000 clones, of which about 83% were seen once. 5.3% of the sample comes from the top ten.

Of note for this clone: Its antigen has not been determined. Base qualities are not recorded, but no much larger clone differs from it by a single base.

Sequencing input: peripheral blood. This TCR came from a man in his fifties or sixties with active COVID-19. Here the chain combines TRBV5-5 and TRBJ2-5; no D gene can be assigned with confidence. The sequenced DNA is TGTGCCAGCAGCTCCATTCAAGAGACCCAGTACTTC. Its amino acids are CASSSIQETQYF.